This TCR beta chain was identified during a study of shared clonotypes between healthy human individuals. Study-wide background: CD4 naive and CD4 memory each took three plates per donor, while CD8 naive took two and CD8 memory one.

Profiling relied on immunoSEQ multiplex PCR, and the TCRdb table lists in-frame clones only, not all of them. Among about 1 million clones, around four fifths were seen once, and the ten largest hold about 1.4%. This clone was seen a single time. This probably arose from a read error, given a far larger clone one base away. V lost 0 bases and J lost 5, with 16 bases in between. CDR3 length: 16 amino acids. CDR1 is MGHRA and CDR2 is YSYEKL in the germline V gene. This sequence originates from a man between 18 and 35 years old in good health. The material sequenced was memory CD4+ T cells sorted from blood. Subset defined: CD45RA-negative fraction. The gene calls are TRBV4-1 and TRBJ2-5; possibly TRBD2 for D (5 bases). CDR3 in DNA: TGCGCCAGCAGCCAAGACAGCAGGCTAGCAGTGGAGACCCAGTACTTC. It translates to CASSQDSRLAVETQYF.